Included here is one TCR beta chain sequence, with context. The V gene's germline CDR1 is MNHEY and CDR2 SVGEGT. The CDR3 is 16 residues long. The V and J ends lost 9 bases and 3 bases respectively, with 21 bases between them. This entry comes from a study of blood T cells in healthy people across ages. The authors ran a second PCR of about 6 to 12 cycles using a sample-barcoded 5' primer and a J-beta primer mix. TCRdb fed the 5' RACE reads into MiXCR, producing one record per CDR3 protein. The repertoire includes more than 1,000,000 distinct CDR3 sequences, under 30% of them detected once, and 0.65% to 0.75% sits in the top ten. These data are also associated with another study on T cells of mothers and their children. That source notes: M1S, a second-PCR primer, added sample barcodes and 2-4 random nucleotides.

The source is a girl aged 2 to 9 in good health. The chain has TRBV6-2 or TRBV6-3 and TRBJ2-1, with D hard to call. Sequencing was done on a sample of blood. The chain's CDR3 is CASHSSLVLSYNEQFF. CDR3 bases: TGTGCCAGTCATTCGTCTCTAGTACTCAGCTACAATGAGCAGTTCTTC.